This record covers a single T cell receptor (beta chain). The data were produced by immunoSEQ multiplex PCR, yet TCRdb's version contains in-frame clones alone and is incomplete. This sample has over 150,000 clones, with about 79% found just once. This entry belongs to a study of blood T cell repertoires in COVID-19. The CDR3 loop spans 12 amino acids. Germline V gene data show CDR1 as MNHEY and CDR2 as SVGAGI. Trimming shortened V by 6 bases and J by 2 bases, and 8 bases separated the two germline ends. The source material was peripheral blood. J is TRBJ2-7 and V is TRBV6-5; TRBD1 is a possible D gene (5 bases). This clonotype originated in a human donor in a cohort sampled during active COVID-19. CDR3 bases: TGTGCCAGCAGCCAAGGGGCCTACGAGCAGTACTTC. Translated, it gives CASSQGAYEQYF.